This T cell receptor (beta chain) was sequenced in a study of T-cell reconstitution after alpha-beta-depleted transplantation in children. Trimming removed 0 bases at V and 1 base at J, with 9 bases between. Germline V gene lookup returns CDR1 ENHRY and CDR2 SYGVKD. This CDR3 comprises 15 residues. A TCRbeta library incorporating unique molecular identifiers was prepared. One entry per CDR3 protein results from TCRdb running MiXCR on the PCR reads. The profile shows around 530,000 distinct CDR3 sequences, about 33% of them singletons. The rearrangement links TRBV10-3 to TRBJ1-2, with D perhaps TRBD1 (5 bases). This sample comprised PBMCs from the stem cell graft donor, obtained from the stem cell graft. The TCR originated in a human donor who donated a stem cell graft to a child with aplastic anemia. CDR3 in DNA: TGTGCCATCAGTGAGTCGCGGGGCCTTAACTATGGCTACACCTTC. The encoded protein is CAISESRGLNYGYTF.